This paragraph covers one T cell receptor (beta chain) sequence. Its antigen is unknown. No much larger clonotype is one base removed from it; base qualities were not supplied. The record originates from a study of T cell responses to AZD1222 COVID-19 vaccine (dated by TCRdb to about 2021). Notes on the research overall: A total of over 230 trial participants underwent TCR sequencing, of whom nearly 210 received two doses of AZD1222 and around 25 received two doses of the MenACWY control vaccine. Enrollment into the trials was organized by age into subgroups of 18-55, 56-69 and 70-plus years, and those subgroups contained about 160, 30 and 59 TCR-sequenced participants, respectively.

Per the publication, the time point label means: about 28 days (+/-7) after the second vaccine dose. AZD1222 recipients with second doses at about 4 weeks or about 12 weeks were pooled, because spike-specific TCR depth and breadth did not differ between schedules. Vaccinee samples came from UK trials COV001 and COV002, including a single-blind randomized controlled phase 2/3 trial of AZD1222 (ChAdOx1 nCoV-19) in healthy adults. For TCRbeta chain sequencing, PBMC samples were collected from trial participants at day 0 and at day 28 after the second dose. The CDR3 regions of human TCRbeta chains were analyzed by immunosequencing. On the authors' methods: TCRs in the repertoires were compared against a reference library of SARS-CoV-2-specific TCRs that had been generated with the MIRA antigen-specificity platform. Breadth was defined as the fraction of unique TCRs that were SARS-CoV-2-associated. Depth was defined as the fraction of total T cells that were SARS-CoV-2-associated. Each spike-specific TCR was assigned to its reactive spike region and to a CD4 or CD8 class using the MIRA data. Log10-transformed breadth and depth values were compared by one-way ANOVA with Sidak's multiple comparisons tests. TCRdb carries this immuneACCESS record with in-frame sequences only. Its versions omit some clonotypes, under half of them owing to an unresolved V gene in the studies checked, with the rest unexplained. D and trimming were read from the DNA, whereas the V and J calls and clone size are those reported in that table. The sample table shows about 59,000 clones, and about 88% are seen once. The ten largest clones take up 5% to 6.5% of the sample.

CDR1 SGHDN and CDR2 FVKESK are derived from the germline V gene. V is clipped by 6 bases and J by 4 bases, and the sequence between their germline boundaries is 9 bases long. From the cysteine up to the phenylalanine, the CDR3 has a length of 12 residues. The CDR3 DNA has 36 bases and is translated from base 1. General findings and caveats noted by the study authors: Reportedly, close to half of the unique spike-specific TCRs recognized epitopes lying outside the regions that are mutated in the B.1.351 and B.1.1.7 variants. Conclusions about previously exposed vaccinees are limited, since just 6 or 7 AZD1222 recipients were seropositive for SARS-CoV-2 at baseline. Because no samples from the day 14 peak response were available, repertoires could be characterized only after the peak T cell response. The 56-69-year group was small, and its depth increase did not reach significance, likely because of low power. A significant rise in spike-specific TCR breadth and depth was observed after two AZD1222 doses relative to day 0 and relative to MenACWY recipients. Most participants were white British and females outnumbered males, and the authors suggested that clonal diversity may have been underestimated. The vaccine-associated CD4 TCRs covered the entire spike protein, and the dominant responses fell in regions 160-218 and 743-854.

The V gene is TRBV14 and the J gene is TRBJ1-2; TRBD1 is possibly the D segment (6 matching bases). The sequencing here drew on peripheral blood, taken 28 days after the second AZD1222 dose. This TCR came from an adult who received the AZD1222 COVID-19 vaccine. In nucleotides, the sequence is TGTGCCAGCAGTAGGACAGCCTATGGCTACACCTTC. It codes for CASSRTAYGYTF.